One sample yielded the 21 T cell receptor beta chains listed below, sequenced in a study of T cell repertoires in cytomegalovirus infection. These receptors have no identified antigens. In TCRdb, the reads were re-called with MiXCR into one record per CDR3 protein. The table shows about 470,000 distinct CDR3 sequences, with approximately 40% occurring only once. The sample in question was cultured PBMCs, obtained from culture after CMV antigen stimulation. The receptor source for this set is a human donor in good health (CMV status not recorded). Some clones in this sample may be carry-over from other donors' samples.

The rearrangement uses TRBV2 and TRBJ1-2; TRBD1 is a possible D gene (6 bases). The CDR3 is 14 amino acids. From germline, CDR1 is SNHLY and CDR2 FYNNEI. The V and J ends lost 6 bases and 6 bases respectively, with 17 bases between them. This chain's CDR3 is CASRGGAGVDGYTF. DNA for the CDR3: TGTGCCAGCAGAGGCGGGGCAGGGGTGGATGGCTACACCTTC.

Comment on this clonotype: A read error may account for a junction end that differs from germline. This chain connects TRBV20-1 to TRBJ2-5, with 8 bases lining up with TRBD1. CDR3 size: 10 residues. Germline V gene lookup returns CDR1 DFQATT and CDR2 SNEGSKA (reference sequence). CDR3 in amino acids: CSASRTGPHF. The CDR3 nucleotides are TGCAGTGCTAGCAGGACAGGGCCACACTTC.

This clonotype appeared a few times. V gene TRBV6-1 combines with J gene TRBJ2-1; D call uncertain. Trimming took 2 bases from V and 4 from J, leaving 9 bases between them. CDR3 length: 14 amino acids. Per the germline V gene, CDR1 is MNHNS and CDR2 is SASEGT. The CDR3 DNA reads as TGTGCCAGCAGTGAAAGTGCGATTTACAATGAGCAGTTCTTC. Translated: CASSESAIYNEQFF.

The V gene is TRBV7-2, the J gene TRBJ2-7; 12 bases agree with TRBD1. Trimming removed 5 bases from V and 7 bases from J; junction bases left unmatched: 12. The CDR3 sequence is 16 residues long. CDR1 is SGHTA and CDR2 is FQGNSA in the germline V gene. The CDR3 coding sequence is TGTGCCAGCAGCCCAGGGGGGGGACAGGGGGCTGGGGAGCAGTACTTC. Amino acid sequence: CASSPGGGQGAGEQYF.

This clonotype has just a few counts. The chain combines TRBV20-1 with TRBJ1-2; tentative D call: TRBD1 (6 bases). Germline V gives CDR1 DFQATT, CDR2 SNEGSKA (reference sequence). V shed 6 bases and J shed 4 bases, with 18 bases lying between them. The CDR3 sequence is 14 residues long. As DNA, the CDR3 is TGCAGTGCGCCTAGGGACGGAGGGGGCTATGGCTACACCTTC. As protein: CSAPRDGGGYGYTF.

The sample holds a few counts of this clonotype. This rearrangement joins TRBV12-3 or TRBV12-4 to TRBJ2-1, with 9 bases that match TRBD2. This CDR3 contains 18 residues. V shed 3 bases and J 7 bases; nucleotides not matched to a gene: 16. CDR3 loop: CASSLLIAGVPGTNEQFF. The CDR3, as DNA: TGTGCCAGCAGTTTGTTAATAGCGGGAGTTCCGGGGACTAATGAGCAGTTCTTC.

The chain is built from TRBV20-1 and TRBJ2-4; no clear D. This CDR3 has 15 residues. The ends were cut back, 1 base at V and 2 bases at J, with 12 bases in the middle. Germline-derived CDR1 and CDR2 are DFQATT and SNEGSKA (reference sequence). This CDR3 reads CSARVSGRTKNIQYF. CDR3 sequence (DNA): TGCAGTGCTAGAGTATCGGGCCGGACCAAAAACATTCAGTACTTC.

J is TRBJ2-3 and V is TRBV2; 13 nucleotides agree with TRBD2. The CDR3 totals 15 residues. V lost 6 bases to trimming and J lost 1 base; unmatched junction nucleotides: 1. CDR1 and CDR2 (germline): SNHLY, FYNNEI. The CDR3 nucleotides read TGTGCCAGCAGCGGGACTAGCGGGGGCACAGATACGCAGTATTTT. This codes for CASSGTSGGTDTQYF.

The chain couples TRBV11-2 to TRBJ2-3; the match to TRBD2 covers 8 bases. The junction had 9 bases not matched to a gene; V was cut back by 4 bases and J by 6 bases. This CDR3 spans 15 amino acids. Germline V gene sequence: CDR1 SGHAT, CDR2 FQNNGV. The CDR3 DNA sequence: TGTGCCAGCAGCTGGGGGGCGGGAGGCCCGGATACGCAGTATTTT. Residues: CASSWGAGGPDTQYF. The full variable domain, completed using reference TRBV11-2 and TRBJ2-3, is EAGVAQSPRYKIIEKRQSVAFWCNPISGHATLYWYQQILGQGPKLLIQFQNNGVVDDSQLPKDRFSAERLKGVDSTLKIQPAKLEDSAVYLCASSWGAGGPDTQYFGPGTRLTVL.

This chain joins TRBV7-4 and TRBJ2-1, with TRBD2 matching over 7 bases. The CDR3 runs 15 residues. Germline CDR1 reads SGHVT; CDR2 reads SQSDAQ. V trimming: 4 bases; J trimming: 8 bases; junction bases outside the gene matches: 11. The CDR3 loop reads CASSYGMRERDEQFF. The CDR3 DNA is TGTGCCAGCAGCTACGGCATGCGGGAGCGTGATGAGCAGTTCTTC.

The chain couples TRBV6-2 or TRBV6-3 to TRBJ1-5; D remains unclear. Trimming took 10 bases from V and 1 from J, leaving 8 bases between them. CDR3 length: 12 residues. Germline V gene lookup returns CDR1 MNHEY and CDR2 SVGEGT. The CDR3 loop reads CAIARSNQPQHF. The CDR3 nucleotides read TGTGCCATCGCGAGAAGCAATCAGCCCCAGCATTTT.

A few counts support this clonotype. The chain employs TRBV19 and TRBJ2-1; a weak D match, TRBD1 (6 bases). The CDR3 has 13 amino acids. The germline V gene encodes CDR1 LNHDA and CDR2 SQIVND (reference sequence). Trimming left V 5 bases short and J 5 bases short, with 10 bases between. In DNA form, the CDR3 reads TGTGCCAGTAGTTCCTACAGGGACAATGAGCAGTTCTTC. This sequence encodes CASSSYRDNEQFF. Drawing the rest from reference TRBV19 and TRBJ2-1, the complete variable domain is DGGITQSPKYLFRKEGQNVTLSCEQNLNHDAMYWYRQDPGQGLRLIYYSQIVNDFQKGDIAEGYSVSREKKESFPLTVTSAQKNPTAFYLCASSSYRDNEQFFGPGTRLTVL.

The chain carries TRBV7-8 and TRBJ2-5; D gene uncertain. The germline V gene encodes CDR1 SGHVS and CDR2 FQNEAQ. V was trimmed by 7 bases and J by 0 bases, leaving 6 bases between them. The CDR3 runs 12 residues. CDR3 in amino acids: CASTPYQETQYF. CDR3 DNA: TGTGCCAGCACCCCCTACCAAGAGACCCAGTACTTC.

V usage is TRBV27 and J usage is TRBJ1-5; TRBD1 matches at 9 bases. Per germline, CDR1 MNHEY and CDR2 SMNVEV (reference sequence). With 5 bases clipped from V and 5 bases from J, the junction kept 7 bases outside the gene matches. The CDR3 is 15 residues long. This CDR3 is CASSPGTGWDQPQHF. DNA of the CDR3: TGTGCCAGCAGTCCTGGGACAGGGTGGGATCAGCCCCAGCATTTT.

This clonotype was seen more than once but under ten times. The genes are TRBV7-2 and TRBJ2-7; D gene ambiguous. Trimming stripped 8 bases from V and 4 bases from J, with 18 bases between. CDR1 is SGHTA, CDR2 FQGNSA, per germline. This CDR3 has 14 amino acids. CDR3 coding DNA: TGTGCCAGCTTCCATCCGGTTTACGCTTACGAGCAGTACTTC. Its translation is CASFHPVYAYEQYF. Based on the CDR3 plus reference TRBV7-2 and TRBJ2-7, the full variable domain is GAGVSQSPSNKVTEKGKDVELRCDPISGHTALYWYRQSLGQGLEFLIYFQGNSAPDKSGLPSDRFSAERTGGSVSTLTIQRTQQEDSAVYLCASFHPVYAYEQYFGPGTRLTVT.

A few counts support this clonotype. The V call is TRBV7-2, the J call TRBJ2-1; D is unresolved. Germline CDR1 is SGHTA and CDR2 is FQGNSA. This CDR3 has 15 amino acids. V lost 5 bases, J lost 9 bases, and 20 bases lay in between. The CDR3 nucleotides are TGTGCCAGCAGCCGGCCCTCTACTGGGCGCCCTGAGCAGTTCTTC. Its translation is CASSRPSTGRPEQFF.

V gene TRBV7-9 combines with J gene TRBJ2-3, with 14 bases aligning to TRBD2. Losses at the gene ends were 4 bases for V and 7 bases for J; bases not matched to a gene: 4. Germline CDR1 and CDR2: SEHNR and FQNEAQ (reference sequence). The CDR3 contains 15 residues. CDR3 in DNA: TGTGCCAGCAGCTCGGGACTAGCGGGAGTTTATACGCAGTATTTT. This sequence encodes CASSSGLAGVYTQYF.

This clonotype was seen only a few times. The V gene is TRBV7-6, the J gene TRBJ2-7; D is tentatively TRBD1 or TRBD2 (5 bases each). The CDR3 is 15 residues long. The V gene lost 1 base and the J gene lost 2 bases, with 12 bases spanning the gap. The germline V gene encodes CDR1 SGHVS and CDR2 FNYEAQ. This CDR3 is CASSLGGEGPYEQYF. CDR3 DNA sequence: TGTGCCAGCAGCTTAGGAGGGGAAGGTCCCTACGAGCAGTACTTC.

The V and J genes are TRBV4-1 and TRBJ1-1; 10 bases agree with TRBD1. CDR1 is MGHRA, CDR2 YSYEKL, per germline. V gave up 4 bases and J gave up 10 bases; unmatched junction bases: 15. CDR3 size: 16 residues. In nucleotides, the CDR3 is TGCGCCAGCAGCCGAAATCCGGGACAGGGGCCGGGAGGAGCTTTCTTT. Encoded protein: CASSRNPGQGPGGAFF.

V is TRBV10-3 and J is TRBJ2-3; perhaps TRBD1 as D (5 bases). The germline gives CDR1 ENHRY, CDR2 SYGVKD. This CDR3 has 12 residues. Trimming removed 6 bases at V and 6 bases at J, with 10 bases between. In DNA form, the CDR3 reads TGTGCCATCAGGTCAGGGCTTGATACGCAGTATTTT. This encodes CAIRSGLDTQYF.

The CDR3 DNA is TGTGCCAGCAGCCCCGGCCAGGGGAAGTGGACAGATACGCAGTATTTT. Protein product: CASSPGQGKWTDTQYF. The rearrangement joins TRBV7-6 to TRBJ2-3; possibly TRBD1 for D (6 bases). CDR3 size: 16 residues. CDR1 is SGHVS and CDR2 is FNYEAQ in the germline V gene. V gave up 5 bases and J gave up 3 bases, with 18 bases separating them. The variable domain in full, with the rest retrieved from reference TRBV7-6 and TRBJ2-3, is GAGVSQSPRYKVTKRGQDVALRCDPISGHVSLYWYRQALGQGPEFLTYFNYEAQQDKSGLPNDRFSAERPEGSISTLTIQRTEQRDSAMYRCASSPGQGKWTDTQYFGPGTRLTVL.